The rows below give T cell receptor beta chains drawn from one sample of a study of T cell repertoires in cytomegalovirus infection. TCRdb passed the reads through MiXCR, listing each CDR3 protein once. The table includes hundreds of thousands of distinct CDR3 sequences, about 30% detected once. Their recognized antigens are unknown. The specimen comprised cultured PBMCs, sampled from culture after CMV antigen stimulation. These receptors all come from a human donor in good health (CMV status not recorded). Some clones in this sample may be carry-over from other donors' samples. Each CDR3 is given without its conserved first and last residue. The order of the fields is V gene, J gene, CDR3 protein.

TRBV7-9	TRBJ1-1	ASTTGGTEAI
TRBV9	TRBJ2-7	ASSVAATSYEQY
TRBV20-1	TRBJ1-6	SSQVQGYSPLH
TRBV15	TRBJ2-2	ATSSPSGELF
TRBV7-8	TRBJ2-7	ASSRAQAYEQY
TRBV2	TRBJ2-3	ASSRLLVTDTQY
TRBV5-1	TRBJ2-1	ASSTTSGTSSYNEQF
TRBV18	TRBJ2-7	ASSPPAPSAYEQY
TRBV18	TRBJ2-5	ASSPNRQGSGETQY
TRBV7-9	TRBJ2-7	ASSHGTGGYEQY
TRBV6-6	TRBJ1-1	ASSYLYRNTEAF
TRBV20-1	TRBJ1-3	SARVWTRLSGNTIY
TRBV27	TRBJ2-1	ASSPWTGSAEQF
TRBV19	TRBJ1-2	ASIPGDRDYYGYT
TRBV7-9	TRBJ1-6	ASSGVGSPLH
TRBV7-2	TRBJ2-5	ASSPSGRQETQY
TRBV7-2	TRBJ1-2	ASSLGGFAYYGYT
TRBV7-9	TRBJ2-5	ASSLVSIRQY
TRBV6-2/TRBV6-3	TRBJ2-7	ASSYDPGTVTYEQY
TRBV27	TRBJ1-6	ASSPTPRSSYNSPLH
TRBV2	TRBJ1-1	ASVRTLGRAF
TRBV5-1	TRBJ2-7	ASSLEYTSYEQY
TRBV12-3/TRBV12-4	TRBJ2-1	ASTETPLGSYNEQF
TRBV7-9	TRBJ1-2	ASSLAGTETNYGYT
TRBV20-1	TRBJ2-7	SASLGAIDLSYEQY
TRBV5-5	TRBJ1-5	ASSLFLWAGQDQPQH
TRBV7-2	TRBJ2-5	ASSPDPRGRETQY
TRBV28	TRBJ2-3	ASSLGASESTDTQY
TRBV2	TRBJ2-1	ASIFAVVAGGPEQF
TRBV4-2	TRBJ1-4	ASSQGTDFGIGEKLF
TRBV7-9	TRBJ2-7	ASSRGGNEQY
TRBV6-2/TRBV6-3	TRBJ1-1	ASSYQTNTEAF
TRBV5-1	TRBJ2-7	ASSRGQGLTYEQY
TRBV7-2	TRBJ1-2	ASSFTVLRDIDGYT
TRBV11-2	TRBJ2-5	ASSFMWAEETQY
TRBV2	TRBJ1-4	ASDSTNEKLF
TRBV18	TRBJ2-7	ASSASGGDSYEQY
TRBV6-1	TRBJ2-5	ASCSGAVQETQY